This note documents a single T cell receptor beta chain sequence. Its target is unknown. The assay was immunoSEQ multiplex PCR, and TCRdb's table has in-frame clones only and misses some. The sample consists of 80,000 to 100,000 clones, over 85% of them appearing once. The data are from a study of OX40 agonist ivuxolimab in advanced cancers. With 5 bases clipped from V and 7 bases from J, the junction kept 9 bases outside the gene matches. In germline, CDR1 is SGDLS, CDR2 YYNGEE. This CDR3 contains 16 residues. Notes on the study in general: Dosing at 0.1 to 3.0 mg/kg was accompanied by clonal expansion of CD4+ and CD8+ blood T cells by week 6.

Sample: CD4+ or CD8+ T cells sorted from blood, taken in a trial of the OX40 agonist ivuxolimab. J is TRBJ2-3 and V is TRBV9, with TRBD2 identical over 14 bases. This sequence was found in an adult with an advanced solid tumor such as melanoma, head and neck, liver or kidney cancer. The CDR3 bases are TGTGCCAGCAGTCGCCGACTAGCGGGGGGGCCGAATACGCAGTATTTT. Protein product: CASSRRLAGGPNTQYF.